This section outlines one TCR beta chain sequence together with its context. Its antigen remains unidentified. The data belong to a study of OX40 agonist ivuxolimab in advanced cancers. Germline-derived CDR1 and CDR2 are SEHNR and FQNEAQ (reference sequence). This CDR3 is built from 15 residues. With V trimmed by 5 bases and J by 1 base, 6 bases remained unmatched. Profiled with immunoSEQ multiplex PCR; TCRdb holds only in-frame clones, not every one. The sample contains about 47,000 clones, approximately 86% of which appear only once. Study results and caveats: Some patients who did not respond also had low normalized T-cell clonal expansion.

The genes are TRBV7-9 and TRBJ1-1; 8 nucleotides match TRBD1. This specimen consisted of CD4+ or CD8+ T cells sorted from blood, obtained in a trial of the OX40 agonist ivuxolimab. The sequence was collected from an adult with an advanced solid tumor such as melanoma, head and neck, liver or kidney cancer. The CDR3 DNA sequence: TGTGCCAGCAGCCCCGGACAGGGAGGGAACACTGAAGCTTTCTTT. The encoded protein is CASSPGQGGNTEAFF.